This T cell receptor (beta chain) was found in a study of blood T cell repertoires in COVID-19. Study as a whole: Samples taken during acute and convalescent COVID-19 were collected in the United States, Italy and Spain. T cells, B-cell-depleted T cells, or PBMCs supplied cDNA or gDNA.

Per the original data handling: Using reference gene primer amplification, nucleated cell counts were estimated. Assay: immunoSEQ multiplex PCR; the TCRdb copy retains only in-frame clones and omits some. V and J calls and clone size follow that table, whereas D and trimming were derived from the DNA. The table shows over 200,000 clones, with 80% occurring only once. Per the germline V gene, CDR1 is MRHNA and CDR2 is SNTAGT. The ends lost 9 bases at V and 1 base at J; junction bases unmatched: 9. CDR3 size: 14 residues. This clone was seen a handful of times. Input material: peripheral blood. This TCR was recovered from a human donor in a cohort sampled during active COVID-19. This chain uses TRBV6-4 with TRBJ2-7; 7 nucleotides align to TRBD1. CDR3 in DNA: TGTGCCAGTAACTCCGAGGGACAGTCCTACGAGCAGTACTTC. It specifies CASNSEGQSYEQYF.